This T cell receptor (beta chain) stems from a study of T cells in Graves' hyperthyroidism and ophthalmopathy. Study-wide background: At initial diagnosis, before any treatment had begun, peripheral blood was obtained. Study findings and constraints: Clonotypes that were expanded in thyroid above 0.001 mostly appeared in blood too.

This clonotype was detected ten times or more. Its antigen is as yet unknown. TCR beta CDR3 regions were amplified from RNA transcripts. An initial round of RT-PCR targeting the TCR CDR3 relied on the HTBI primer set. From the multiplex PCR reads, TCRdb called clonotypes with MiXCR, one entry per CDR3 protein. The table shows about 400,000 distinct CDR3 sequences, with 14% to 15% occurring only once. Germline-derived CDR1 and CDR2 are MDHEN and SYDVKM. Trimming removed 4 bases from V and 1 base from J; junction bases left unmatched: 9. CDR3 size: 16 residues. Sequencing was performed on blood. This clonotype was obtained from a woman aged 25 to 39 with Graves' hyperthyroidism. V gene TRBV28 combines with J gene TRBJ2-5; 7 positions agree with TRBD2. CDR3: CASSSGRAEFQETQYF. The CDR3 DNA sequence: TGTGCCAGCAGTTCGGGGAGGGCGGAATTCCAAGAGACCCAGTACTTC. The whole variable domain, filled in from reference TRBV28 and TRBJ2-5, reads DVKVTQSSRYLVKRTGEKVFLECVQDMDHENMFWYRQDPGLGLRLIYFSYDVKMKEKGDIPEGYSVSREKKERFSLILESASTNQTSMYLCASSSGRAEFQETQYFGPGTRLLVL.